One sample yielded the 15 T cell receptor beta chains listed below, sequenced in a study of blood T cell repertoires in COVID-19 (dated by TCRdb to about 2020). Preparation of the library involved the immunoSEQ multiplex PCR assay. Not all clones reach the TCRdb copy of this immuneACCESS table, which keeps in-frame sequences only. Checked studies attribute under half of the gap to unresolved V genes and leave the rest unexplained. The sample table holds roughly 380,000 clones, of which less than 90% were seen once. The top ten clonotypes cover under 3% of the sample. The sample taken for sequencing was PBMCs or T cells enriched from blood (not recorded which). These receptors were obtained from a woman aged 30 to 39 who had recovered from COVID-19.

The chain is built from TRBV12-3 or TRBV12-4 and TRBJ1-1, with D hard to call. The CDR3 covers 12 residues. Trimming cost V 6 bases and J 7 bases, with 12 bases left between them. The CDR3 spells CASSNPRDEAFF. In DNA form, the CDR3 reads TGTGCCAGCAGCAATCCTCGAGATGAAGCTTTCTTT.

This clone has only a few counts. V is TRBV19 and J is TRBJ2-7; 7 nucleotides match TRBD1. Unmatched junction bases numbered 5, after V lost 1 base and J lost 2 bases. Germline-derived CDR1 and CDR2 are LNHDA and SQIVND (reference sequence). The CDR3 totals 15 residues. The CDR3 DNA is TGTGCCAGTAGTATAGGACAGGGTCGGGCCTACGAGCAGTACTTC. Its translation is CASSIGQGRAYEQYF.

In this sample, this clone turned up a few times. The CDR3 sequence is CASSRPSGSTYEQYF. The CDR3 DNA reads as TGCGCCAGCAGCCGCCCTAGCGGGAGTACTTACGAGCAGTACTTC. V and J are TRBV4-1 and TRBJ2-7, with TRBD2 matching 10 bases. CDR1 and CDR2 (germline): MGHRA, YSYEKL. After removal of 4 bases from V and 4 bases from J, the junction contained 7 bases not matched to a gene. This CDR3 has 15 amino acids.

This clone came up once. The genes are TRBV30 and TRBJ1-5, with a tentative D call TRBD1 (6 bases). Germline V gives CDR1 GTSNPN, CDR2 SVGIG (reference sequence). V lost 5 bases to trimming and J lost 3 bases, with 11 bases between them. The CDR3 totals 13 residues. The CDR3 reads CAWADSPNQPQHF. Written as DNA, the CDR3 is TGTGCCTGGGCGGACAGCCCCAATCAGCCCCAGCATTTT.

The chain recombines TRBV5-1 with TRBJ1-3, with D possibly TRBD1 on 5 matching bases. Germline CDR1 reads SGHRS; CDR2 reads YFSETQ. V lost 0 bases to trimming and J lost 0 bases, with 7 bases between them. The CDR3 is 15 amino acids. The CDR3 protein is CASSLVGLSGNTIYF. The DNA of the CDR3 is TGCGCCAGCAGCTTGGTGGGACTCTCTGGAAACACCATATATTTT.

The chain has TRBV14 and TRBJ2-1; 7 bases are shared with TRBD2. This CDR3 region has 15 residues. Trimming at V came to 1 base and at J to 3 bases, leaving 3 bases not matched to a gene. Germline V gene sequence: CDR1 SGHDN, CDR2 FVKESK. Here the CDR3 DNA reads TGTGCCAGCAGCCAAGGGGGACTACTCTACAATGAGCAGTTCTTC. Protein: CASSQGGLLYNEQFF.

The chain joins TRBV2 to TRBJ1-3, with a possible D match to TRBD1 (5 bases). With 7 bases removed from V and 3 bases from J, the gap between germline ends came to 7 bases. CDR3 size: 12 residues. In germline, CDR1 is SNHLY, CDR2 FYNNEI. CDR3 sequence: CASKGDGNTIYF. The CDR3 region has the DNA TGTGCCAGCAAAGGGGATGGAAACACCATATATTTT.

This clone was detected only once. The chain carries TRBV4-2 and TRBJ2-2; 16 nucleotides align to TRBD2. This CDR3 has 22 amino acids. In germline, CDR1 is LGHNA, CDR2 YNFKEQ. The V gene end was trimmed by 0 bases and the J gene end by 5 bases; junction bases not matched to a gene: 15. The CDR3 bases are TGTGCCAGCAGCCAAGATTCTATGGGACTAGCGGGAGGGTATGGAGAGACCGGGGAGCTGTTTTTT. It encodes CASSQDSMGLAGGYGETGELFF.

This clone has more than one count but fewer than ten. CDR3 in amino acids: CASSQKAGGYSYEQYF. The CDR3 DNA sequence: TGTGCCAGCAGTCAAAAAGCGGGAGGATATTCCTACGAGCAGTACTTC. The chain recombines TRBV27 with TRBJ2-7, with TRBD2 matching over 9 bases. The CDR3 runs 16 residues. Trimming cost V 5 bases and J 1 base; bases outside gene matches: 9. Germline V gene data show CDR1 as MNHEY and CDR2 as SMNVEV (reference sequence).

This chain connects TRBV9 to TRBJ1-3, with D possibly TRBD1 on 5 matching bases. CDR1 is SGDLS and CDR2 is YYNGEE in the germline V gene. CDR3 length equals 13 residues. The V gene lost 4 bases and the J gene lost 4 bases, with 9 bases spanning the gap. The chain's CDR3 is CASSSGKGNTIYF. The DNA for the CDR3 is TGTGCCAGCAGCTCAGGGAAAGGAAACACCATATATTTT.

This chain links TRBV19 with TRBJ1-1; D not resolved. V was shortened by 5 bases and J by 3 bases, with 10 bases between the two germline ends. Germline CDR1 LNHDA, CDR2 SQIVND (reference sequence). The CDR3 contains 13 residues. This chain's CDR3 is CASSPRVYTEAFF. The CDR3, as DNA: TGTGCCAGTAGTCCCCGCGTTTACACTGAAGCTTTCTTT. The variable domain in full, with the rest retrieved from reference TRBV19 and TRBJ1-1, is DGGITQSPKYLFRKEGQNVTLSCEQNLNHDAMYWYRQDPGQGLRLIYYSQIVNDFQKGDIAEGYSVSREKKESFPLTVTSAQKNPTAFYLCASSPRVYTEAFFGQGTRLTVV.

This sequence joins TRBV2 and TRBJ1-6; D is undetermined. V was cut by 6 bases and J by 0 bases, with 12 bases left in between. The CDR3 contains 16 residues. Germline CDR1 is SNHLY and CDR2 is FYNNEI. CDR3 coding DNA: TGTGCCAGCAGCCTGTACTCGGGCTCCTATAATTCACCCCTCCACTTT. It yields the protein CASSLYSGSYNSPLHF.

The rearrangement joins TRBV6-1 to TRBJ1-5; D is possibly TRBD1 (6 bases). The CDR3 covers 13 residues. With 1 base removed from V and 9 bases from J, the gap between germline ends came to 10 bases. Germline V CDR1 and CDR2: MNHNS, SASEGT. The CDR3 here is CASSEEEDRPQHF. The CDR3 bases are TGTGCCAGCAGTGAAGAAGAGGACAGGCCCCAGCATTTT.

The chain recombines TRBV24-1 with TRBJ1-3; D uncertain. This CDR3 comprises 16 residues. Trimming removed 2 bases at V and 3 bases at J, with 13 bases between. The germline V gene encodes CDR1 KGHDR and CDR2 SFDVKD. The CDR3 DNA reads as TGTGCCACCAGTGATTCCGCAGCCGCGGGTGGAAACACCATATATTTT. As protein: CATSDSAAAGGNTIYF.

The chain uses TRBV27 and TRBJ2-3; D perhaps matches TRBD1 (5 bases). The CDR3 contains 12 residues. V lost 6 bases and J 2 bases, leaving 6 bases between the germline ends. Germline assignment: CDR1 MNHEY and CDR2 SMNVEV (reference sequence). The CDR3 region has the DNA TGTGCCAGCAGGACAGTCACAGATACGCAGTATTTT. As protein: CASRTVTDTQYF.